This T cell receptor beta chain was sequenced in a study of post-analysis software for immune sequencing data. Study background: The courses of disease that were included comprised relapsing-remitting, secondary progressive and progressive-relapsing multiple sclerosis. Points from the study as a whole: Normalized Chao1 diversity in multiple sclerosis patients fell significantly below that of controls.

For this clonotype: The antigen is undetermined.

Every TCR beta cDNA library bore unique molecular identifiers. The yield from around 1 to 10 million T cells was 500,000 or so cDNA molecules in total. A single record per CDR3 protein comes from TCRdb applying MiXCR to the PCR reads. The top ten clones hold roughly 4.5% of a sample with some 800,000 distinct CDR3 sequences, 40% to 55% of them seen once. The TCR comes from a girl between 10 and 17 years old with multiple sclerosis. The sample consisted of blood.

The DNA of the CDR3 is TGTGCCGCCGGTCCGGGCGGGAGATCCTACGAGCAGTACTTC. Amino acid sequence: CAAGPGGRSYEQYF. The genes are TRBV6-5 and TRBJ2-7; 7 bases line up with TRBD2. CDR3 length: 14 amino acids. Germline V gives CDR1 MNHEY, CDR2 SVGAGI. V was clipped by 11 bases and J by 1 base; unmatched bases: 11.